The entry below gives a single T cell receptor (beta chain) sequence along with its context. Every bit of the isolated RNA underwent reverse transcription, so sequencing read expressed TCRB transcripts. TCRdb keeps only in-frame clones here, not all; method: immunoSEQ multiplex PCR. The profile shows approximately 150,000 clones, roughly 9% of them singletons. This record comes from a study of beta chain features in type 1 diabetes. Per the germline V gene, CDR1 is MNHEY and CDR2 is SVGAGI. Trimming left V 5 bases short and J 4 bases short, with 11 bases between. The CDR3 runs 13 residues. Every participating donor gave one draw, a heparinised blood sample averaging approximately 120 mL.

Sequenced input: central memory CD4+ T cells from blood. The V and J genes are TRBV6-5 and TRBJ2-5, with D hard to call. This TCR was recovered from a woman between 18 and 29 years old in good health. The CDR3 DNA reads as TGTGCCAGCAGTGGGTCTAGGAGAGAGACCCAGTACTTC. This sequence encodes CASSGSRRETQYF.